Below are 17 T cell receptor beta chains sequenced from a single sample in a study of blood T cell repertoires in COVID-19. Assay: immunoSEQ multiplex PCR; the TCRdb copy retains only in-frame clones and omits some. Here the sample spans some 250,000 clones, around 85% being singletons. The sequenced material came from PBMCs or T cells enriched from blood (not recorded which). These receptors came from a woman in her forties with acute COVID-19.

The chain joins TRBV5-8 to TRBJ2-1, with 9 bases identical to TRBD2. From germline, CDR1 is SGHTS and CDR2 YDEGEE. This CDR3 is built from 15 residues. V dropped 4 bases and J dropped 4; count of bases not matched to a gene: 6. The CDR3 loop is CASSPWTSAYNEQFF. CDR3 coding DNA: TGTGCCAGCAGCCCCTGGACTAGCGCTTACAATGAGCAGTTCTTC.

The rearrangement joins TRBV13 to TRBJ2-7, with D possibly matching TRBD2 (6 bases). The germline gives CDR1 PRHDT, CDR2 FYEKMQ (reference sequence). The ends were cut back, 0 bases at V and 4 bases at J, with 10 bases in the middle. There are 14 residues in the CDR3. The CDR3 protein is CASSLGTRRYEQYF. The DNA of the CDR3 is TGTGCCAGCAGCTTAGGGACTAGGCGTTACGAGCAGTACTTC. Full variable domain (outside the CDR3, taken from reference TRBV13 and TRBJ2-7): AAGVIQSPRHLIKEKRETATLKCYPIPRHDTVYWYQQGPGQDPQFLISFYEKMQSDKGSIPDRFSAQQFSDYHSELNMSSLELGDSALYFCASSLGTRRYEQYFGPGTRLTVT.

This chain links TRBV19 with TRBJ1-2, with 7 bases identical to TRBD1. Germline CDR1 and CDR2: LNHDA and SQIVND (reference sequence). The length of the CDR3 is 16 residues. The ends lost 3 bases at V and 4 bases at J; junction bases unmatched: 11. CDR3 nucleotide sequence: TGTGCCAGTAGTATTCTGGCCTCAGGGGGTAGCTATGGCTACACCTTC. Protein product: CASSILASGGSYGYTF.

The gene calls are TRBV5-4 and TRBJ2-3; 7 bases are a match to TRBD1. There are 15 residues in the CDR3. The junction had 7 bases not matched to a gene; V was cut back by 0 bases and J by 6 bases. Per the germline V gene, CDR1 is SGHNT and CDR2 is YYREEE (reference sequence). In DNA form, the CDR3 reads TGTGCCAGCAGCTTGGACAGGGGAGTAGTTGATACGCAGTATTTT. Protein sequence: CASSLDRGVVDTQYF.

CDR3 sequence: CASSTVAGTGESTSPLHF. In DNA, the CDR3 is TGTGCCAGTAGTACCGTCGCGGGTACAGGGGAAAGCACTTCACCCCTCCACTTT. This chain uses TRBV19 with TRBJ1-6; 7 positions match TRBD1. This CDR3 comprises 18 residues. The ends lost 4 bases at V and 9 bases at J; junction bases unmatched: 18. Germline V gene lookup returns CDR1 LNHDA and CDR2 SQIVND (reference sequence).

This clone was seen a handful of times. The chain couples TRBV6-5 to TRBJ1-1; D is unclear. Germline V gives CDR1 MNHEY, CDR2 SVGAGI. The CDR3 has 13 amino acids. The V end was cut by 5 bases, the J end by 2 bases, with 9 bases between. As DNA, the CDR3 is TGTGCCAGCAGTCCCGGAGCAAACACTGAAGCTTTCTTT. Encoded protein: CASSPGANTEAFF.

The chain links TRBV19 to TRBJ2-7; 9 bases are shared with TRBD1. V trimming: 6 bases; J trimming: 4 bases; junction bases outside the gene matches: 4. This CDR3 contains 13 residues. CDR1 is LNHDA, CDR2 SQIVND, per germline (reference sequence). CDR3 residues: CASSDGTGYEQYF. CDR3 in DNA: TGTGCCAGTAGCGACGGGACAGGGTACGAGCAGTACTTC.

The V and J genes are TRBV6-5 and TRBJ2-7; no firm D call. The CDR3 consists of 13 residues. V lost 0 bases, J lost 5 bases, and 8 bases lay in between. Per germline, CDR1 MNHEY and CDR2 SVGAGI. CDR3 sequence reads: CASSYSDTDEQYF. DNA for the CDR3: TGTGCCAGCAGTTACTCTGACACGGACGAGCAGTACTTC.

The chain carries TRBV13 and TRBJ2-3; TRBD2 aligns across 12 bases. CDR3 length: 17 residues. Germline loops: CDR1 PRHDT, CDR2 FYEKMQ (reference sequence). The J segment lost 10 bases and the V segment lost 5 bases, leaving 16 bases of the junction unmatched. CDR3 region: CASSRNPGLAGLSAQYF. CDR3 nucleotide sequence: TGTGCCAGCAGCCGTAATCCGGGACTAGCGGGCCTAAGCGCGCAGTATTTT.

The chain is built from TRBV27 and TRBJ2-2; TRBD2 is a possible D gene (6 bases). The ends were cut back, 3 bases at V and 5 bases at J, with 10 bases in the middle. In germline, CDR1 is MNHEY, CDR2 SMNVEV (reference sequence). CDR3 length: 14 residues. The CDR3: CASSLSRGTGELFF. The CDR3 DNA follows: TGTGCCAGCAGTTTGTCCCGGGGGACCGGGGAGCTGTTTTTT.

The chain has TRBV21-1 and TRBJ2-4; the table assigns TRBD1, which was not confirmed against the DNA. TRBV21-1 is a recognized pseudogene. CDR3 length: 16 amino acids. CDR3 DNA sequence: TGTGCCAGCAGCAAAGTGGAACGACAGCCCGAAAACATTCAGTACTTC. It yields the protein CASSKVERQPENIQYF.

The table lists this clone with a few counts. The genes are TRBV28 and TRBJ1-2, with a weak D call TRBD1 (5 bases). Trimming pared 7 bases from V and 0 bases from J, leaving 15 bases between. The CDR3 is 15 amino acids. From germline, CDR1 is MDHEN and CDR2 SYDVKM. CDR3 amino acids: CASTEGAGANYGYTF. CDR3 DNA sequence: TGTGCCAGCACGGAAGGGGCGGGAGCTAACTATGGCTACACCTTC.

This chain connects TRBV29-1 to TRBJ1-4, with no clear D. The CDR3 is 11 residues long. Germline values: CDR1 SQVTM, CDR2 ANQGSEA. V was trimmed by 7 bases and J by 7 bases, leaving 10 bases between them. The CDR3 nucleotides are TGCAGCGCTGCCTCGGGTGAAAAACTGTTTTTT. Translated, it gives CSAASGEKLFF. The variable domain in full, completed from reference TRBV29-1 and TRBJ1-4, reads SAVISQKPSRDICQRGTSLTIQCQVDSQVTMMFWYRQQPGQSLTLIATANQGSEATYESGFVIDKFPISRPNLTFSTLTVSNMSPEDSSIYLCSAASGEKLFFGSGTQLSVL.

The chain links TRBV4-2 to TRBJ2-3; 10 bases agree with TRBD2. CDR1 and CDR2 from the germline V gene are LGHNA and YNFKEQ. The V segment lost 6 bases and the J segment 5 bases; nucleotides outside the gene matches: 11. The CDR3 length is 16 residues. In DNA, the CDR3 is TGTGCCAGCAGTTATTCTAGCGGGAGTGGGGGAGATACGCAGTATTTT. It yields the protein CASSYSSGSGGDTQYF.

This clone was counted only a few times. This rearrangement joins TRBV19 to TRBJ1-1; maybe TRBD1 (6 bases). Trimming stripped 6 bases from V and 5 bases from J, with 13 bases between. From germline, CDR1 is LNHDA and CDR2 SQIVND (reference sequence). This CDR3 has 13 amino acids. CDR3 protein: CASSAGEWTEAFF. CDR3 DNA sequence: TGTGCCAGTAGCGCAGGGGAATGGACTGAAGCTTTCTTT.

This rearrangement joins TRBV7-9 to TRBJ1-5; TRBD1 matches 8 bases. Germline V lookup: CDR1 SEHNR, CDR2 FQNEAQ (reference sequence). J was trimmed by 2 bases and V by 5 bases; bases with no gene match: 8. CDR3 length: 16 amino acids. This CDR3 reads CASSDGQGFGNQPQHF. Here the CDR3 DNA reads TGTGCCAGCAGCGATGGACAGGGTTTCGGCAATCAGCCCCAGCATTTT.

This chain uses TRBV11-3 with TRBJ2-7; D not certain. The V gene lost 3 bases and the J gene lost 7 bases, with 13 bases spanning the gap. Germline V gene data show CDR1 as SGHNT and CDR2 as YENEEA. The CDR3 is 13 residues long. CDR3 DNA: TGTGCCAGCAGCTTGACACTCGCCCGTGAGCAGTACTTC. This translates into CASSLTLAREQYF. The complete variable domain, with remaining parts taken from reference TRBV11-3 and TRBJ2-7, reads EAGVVQSPRYKIIEKKQPVAFWCNPISGHNTLYWYLQNLGQGPELLIRYENEEAVDDSQLPKDRFSAERLKGVDSTLKIQPAELGDSAVYLCASSLTLAREQYFGPGTRLTVT.